The 15 T cell receptor beta chains below were found in one sample sequenced in a study of T cell responses to AZD1222 COVID-19 vaccine. The assay was immunoSEQ multiplex PCR, and TCRdb's table has in-frame clones only and misses some. The table counts around 150,000 clones; 2% to 2.5% lies in the top ten. Sequenced sample: peripheral blood. The receptors were gathered from an adult in good health.

The V call is TRBV27, the J call TRBJ2-7, with TRBD1 identical over 8 bases. The trim removed 3 bases at V and 3 bases at J, leaving 7 bases unmatched. This CDR3 has 15 amino acids. In germline, CDR1 is MNHEY, CDR2 SMNVEV (reference sequence). The CDR3 DNA is TGTGCCAGCAGTTTTATAGGGACAGGTAACTACGAGCAGTACTTC. Translating gives CASSFIGTGNYEQYF.

This chain joins TRBV11-2 and TRBJ2-2; 8 bases map to TRBD1. The J segment lost 6 bases and the V segment lost 4 bases, leaving 13 bases of the junction unmatched. The germline CDR1 and CDR2 sequences are SGHAT and FQNNGV. The CDR3 consists of 17 residues. CDR3 protein: CASSSGLQGAKAGELFF. CDR3 nucleotides: TGTGCCAGCAGCTCAGGACTCCAGGGGGCAAAGGCCGGGGAGCTGTTTTTT.

The chain has TRBV21-1 and TRBJ1-2. TRBV21-1 has pseudogene status. CDR3 length equals 14 residues. CDR3: CASSNRAGFYGYTF. The CDR3 region has the DNA TGTGCCAGCAGCAACAGGGCGGGGTTCTATGGCTACACCTTC.

CDR3 in amino acids: CASSPGTTGYGYTF. The CDR3 bases are TGCGCCAGCAGCCCTGGGACAACGGGCTATGGCTACACCTTC. The chain links TRBV4-1 to TRBJ1-2; D is perhaps TRBD1 (6 bases). The CDR3 has 14 residues. The V end was cut by 4 bases, the J end by 4 bases, with 13 bases between. CDR1 is MGHRA, CDR2 YSYEKL, per germline.

The V call is TRBV5-1, the J call TRBJ2-2, with TRBD1 as a possible D gene (6 bases). This CDR3 spans 14 amino acids. V was pared by 4 bases and J by 2 bases, with 9 bases between. Germline values: CDR1 SGHRS, CDR2 YFSETQ. CDR3 nucleotides: TGCGCCAGCAGCGAGGGGGTCAACACCGGGGAGCTGTTTTTT. Amino acids: CASSEGVNTGELFF.

The CDR3 protein is CASSFKQGGSSEAFF. The CDR3, as DNA: TGCGCCAGCAGCTTCAAACAGGGTGGATCGTCTGAAGCTTTCTTT. The chain is built from TRBV5-1 and TRBJ1-1; D perhaps matches TRBD1 (6 bases). CDR3 size: 15 residues. Germline CDR1 and CDR2: SGHRS and YFSETQ. V was cut by 2 bases and J by 6 bases, with 17 bases left in between. Filled out from reference TRBV5-1 and TRBJ1-1, the complete variable domain reads KAGVTQTPRYLIKTRGQQVTLSCSPISGHRSVSWYQQTPGQGLQFLFEYFSETQRNKGNFPGRFSGRQFSNSRSEMNVSTLELGDSALYLCASSFKQGGSSEAFFGQGTRLTVV.

V and J are TRBV5-6 and TRBJ1-4; D is ambiguous. The V end was cut by 4 bases, the J end by 8 bases, with 18 bases between. The CDR3 spans 15 residues. CDR1 and CDR2 (germline): SGHDT, YYEEEE. CDR3 region: CASSLWAGRTEKLFF. The DNA of the CDR3 is TGTGCCAGCAGCCTATGGGCGGGGAGGACCGAAAAACTGTTTTTT.

The rearrangement joins TRBV7-8 to TRBJ2-7; D gene ambiguous. Trimming pared 3 bases from V and 0 bases from J, leaving 12 bases between. The germline V gene has CDR1 SGHVS and CDR2 FQNEAQ. The CDR3 is made up of 15 amino acids. The CDR3 sequence: CASSLQAVSSYEQYF. CDR3 in DNA: TGTGCCAGCAGCTTGCAGGCCGTGAGCTCCTACGAGCAGTACTTC. Filled out from reference TRBV7-8 and TRBJ2-7, the complete variable domain reads GAGVSQSPRYKVAKRGQDVALRCDPISGHVSLFWYQQALGQGPEFLTYFQNEAQLDKSGLPSDRFFAERPEGSVSTLKIQRTQQEDSAVYLCASSLQAVSSYEQYFGPGTRLTVT.

The gene calls are TRBV11-3 and TRBJ1-3; D uncertain. Germline values: CDR1 SGHNT, CDR2 YENEEA. Trimming stripped 1 base from V and 4 bases from J, with 11 bases between. This CDR3 comprises 15 residues. The CDR3 sequence is CASSLGRAPGNTIYF. For the CDR3, the DNA is TGTGCCAGCAGCTTAGGGCGGGCGCCGGGAAACACCATATATTTT.

J is TRBJ2-6 and V is TRBV9, with D perhaps assigned TRBD1 or TRBD2 (5 bases each). The CDR3 sequence is 16 residues long. With 1 base removed from V and 0 bases from J, the gap between germline ends came to 8 bases. The germline gives CDR1 SGDLS, CDR2 YYNGEE. Written as DNA, the CDR3 is TGTGCCAGCAGCGTAATAGGGACCTCTGGGGCCAACGTCCTGACTTTC. It is translated as CASSVIGTSGANVLTF.

The chain links TRBV5-6 to TRBJ2-7; no definite D call. The V end lost 0 bases, the J end lost 3 bases, and 7 bases lay between the germline ends. Germline V lookup: CDR1 SGHDT, CDR2 YYEEEE. This CDR3 contains 13 residues. The CDR3, as DNA: TGTGCCAGCAGCTTGGGGCTATACTACGAGCAGTACTTC. This gives the protein CASSLGLYYEQYF.

The chain links TRBV2 to TRBJ2-1; 9 bases are a match to TRBD1. Trimming cost V 6 bases and J 4 bases; bases outside gene matches: 7. CDR3 length: 15 amino acids. Germline CDR1 reads SNHLY; CDR2 reads FYNNEI. CDR3 residues: CASRKQGARYNEQFF. CDR3 in DNA: TGTGCCAGCAGAAAACAGGGGGCGAGATACAATGAGCAGTTCTTC.

V gene TRBV6-2 or TRBV6-3 combines with J gene TRBJ2-1; 11 bases agree with TRBD2. Germline trimming cut 0 bases from V and 4 bases from J; bases unmatched to any gene: 2. This CDR3 is 16 amino acids long. Per the germline V gene, CDR1 is MNHEY and CDR2 is SVGEGT. The CDR3 coding sequence is TGTGCCAGCAGTTACTCAAGGACTAGCGGGTACAATGAGCAGTTCTTC. The encoded protein is CASSYSRTSGYNEQFF.

The chain combines TRBV10-3 with TRBJ2-3, with D tentatively TRBD2 (6 bases). Looked up from germline, CDR1 is ENHRY and CDR2 is SYGVKD. This CDR3 contains 16 residues. Trimming shortened V by 3 bases and J by 6 bases, and 19 bases separated the two germline ends. The CDR3 nucleotides are TGTGCCATCAGTGACCCCCCCCGACTAGGCGGGGATACGCAGTATTTT. Amino acids: CAISDPPRLGGDTQYF.

The gene calls are TRBV6-1 and TRBJ1-6; D not certain. Germline CDR1 and CDR2: MNHNS and SASEGT. The V and J ends lost 2 bases and 8 bases respectively, with 16 bases between them. The CDR3 covers 16 residues. CDR3 region: CASSERARVGDSPLHF. The CDR3 DNA is TGTGCCAGCAGTGAAAGGGCCCGAGTGGGAGATTCACCCCTCCACTTT.